The 21 T cell receptor beta chains below all came from one sample that was sequenced in a study of a mutant IDH1 vaccine in newly diagnosed glioma. Specified time point: week 35, safety follow-up. Mutant IDH1 20-mer peptide, at 300 ug, made up each vaccine dose, with topical imiquimod. Sequenced by immunoSEQ multiplex PCR; TCRdb stores in-frame clones only, minus some. The sample consists of 42,000 or so clones, 75% to 85% of them appearing once. Their recognized antigens are unknown. The source was PBMCs, collected from a glioma patient whose treatment included an IDH1 peptide vaccine. These receptors came from a woman between 50 and 59 years old with glioma.

V usage is TRBV6-5 and J usage is TRBJ1-2, with TRBD1 as a possible D gene (5 bases). The CDR3 contains 15 residues. The germline CDR1 and CDR2 sequences are MNHEY and SVGAGI. V was cut by 0 bases and J by 5 bases, with 13 bases left in between. The CDR3 DNA is TGTGCCAGCAGTTACTCACCCGGGACCGAGTATGGCTACACCTTC. This gives the protein CASSYSPGTEYGYTF.

J is TRBJ2-5 and V is TRBV30; D is perhaps TRBD1 (7 bases). This CDR3 is built from 16 residues. Germline V gene lookup returns CDR1 GTSNPN and CDR2 SVGIG (reference sequence). The germline V and J ends were trimmed by 0 bases and 2 bases, with 16 bases remaining between them. The CDR3 bases are TGTGCCTGGAGTGTTCGGTCGACAGGGAGGCAAGAGACCCAGTACTTC. Residues: CAWSVRSTGRQETQYF.

This clone was detected once. The chain links TRBV9 to TRBJ1-4; TRBD1 is a possible D gene (5 bases). The CDR3 is made up of 16 amino acids. Germline V gene data show CDR1 as SGDLS and CDR2 as YYNGEE. Trimming took off 1 base at V and 1 base at J, with 11 bases between the two ends. This CDR3 is CASSVQGGRTNEKLFF. As DNA, the CDR3 is TGTGCCAGCAGCGTACAGGGAGGGAGAACTAATGAAAAACTGTTTTTT.

The chain links TRBV30 to TRBJ1-4, with D uncertain. Trimming pared 0 bases from V and 8 bases from J, leaving 16 bases between. CDR3 length: 15 amino acids. CDR1 GTSNPN and CDR2 SVGIG come from the germline V gene (reference sequence). The chain's CDR3 is CAWSVVAGRREKLFF. DNA for the CDR3: TGTGCCTGGAGTGTCGTGGCAGGACGCCGGGAAAAACTGTTTTTT.

This chain connects TRBV5-8 to TRBJ1-2; 8 bases map to TRBD1. Per the germline V gene, CDR1 is SGHTS and CDR2 is YDEGEE. V dropped 3 bases and J dropped 4; count of bases not matched to a gene: 2. This CDR3 has 13 residues. CDR3 region: CASSWTGRYGYTF. The CDR3 bases are TGTGCCAGCAGCTGGACAGGGCGCTATGGCTACACCTTC.

This rearrangement joins TRBV29-1 to TRBJ1-2; 9 nucleotides align to TRBD1. V gave up 6 bases and J gave up 2 bases; unmatched junction bases: 10. The germline V gene has CDR1 SQVTM and CDR2 ANQGSEA. The CDR3 has 15 amino acids. DNA of the CDR3: TGCAGCGTCGCGGAGGGACAGGGAACAAACTATGGCTACACCTTC. This gives the protein CSVAEGQGTNYGYTF.

The chain combines TRBV30 with TRBJ1-2; D gene ambiguous. The germline V gene encodes CDR1 GTSNPN and CDR2 SVGIG (reference sequence). The CDR3 extends over 11 amino acids. V was clipped by 0 bases and J by 3 bases, with 2 bases between them. Here the CDR3 DNA reads TGTGCCTGGAGTGTCGACTATGGCTACACCTTC. Translating it yields CAWSVDYGYTF.

This clone came up a few times. The chain combines TRBV4-1 with TRBJ2-1; 12 bases are shared with TRBD2. With V trimmed by 0 bases and J by 9 bases, 12 bases remained unmatched. This CDR3 comprises 18 residues. Germline V gene data show CDR1 as MGHRA and CDR2 as YSYEKL. Written as DNA, the CDR3 is TGCGCCAGCAGCCAAGAAGGACCAGCTAGCGGGGGGGCCGGTGAGCAGTTCTTC. Translated: CASSQEGPASGGAGEQFF.

For this clone: The conserved phenylalanine or tryptophan is not found at the CDR3 terminus, so this likely reflects a read error. Because the CDR3's place on the DNA is in doubt, the DNA is left out and the CDR3 is given as listed by TCRdb. The chain links TRBV5-1 to TRBJ2-7; the table assigns TRBD2, which was not confirmed against the DNA. Germline CDR1 SGHRS, CDR2 YFSETQ. Inclusive of both ends, the CDR3 amounts to 8 amino acids. CDR3 region: CASSSDYP.

This clone was recorded a few times. The V and J genes are TRBV30 and TRBJ1-1; D gene uncertain. This CDR3 has 14 residues. Germline V lookup: CDR1 GTSNPN, CDR2 SVGIG (reference sequence). Between the trimmed V and J ends, which lost 2 bases and 1 base, there was a span of 11 bases. The DNA of the CDR3 is TGTGCCTGGAGTTCCGGGTTGAAGAACACTGAAGCTTTCTTT. This codes for CAWSSGLKNTEAFF.

This chain joins TRBV5-1 and TRBJ2-5, with 9 bases lining up with TRBD1. Germline V gives CDR1 SGHRS, CDR2 YFSETQ. The CDR3 loop spans 13 amino acids. The trim removed 7 bases at V and 4 bases at J, leaving 5 bases unmatched. In DNA, the CDR3 is TGCGCCAGCTGCACAGGGGGCGGAGAGACCCAGTACTTC. Translation: CASCTGGGETQYF.

This clone was observed a few times. The chain couples TRBV2 to TRBJ1-1; D call uncertain. The V end lost 3 bases, the J end lost 3 bases, and 11 bases lay between the germline ends. From germline, CDR1 is SNHLY and CDR2 FYNNEI. This CDR3 has 14 amino acids. CDR3 in DNA: TGTGCCAGCAGTGAGGGAAGGCAACACACTGAAGCTTTCTTT. Its protein is CASSEGRQHTEAFF.

The chain carries TRBV25-1 and TRBJ2-2; 12 nucleotides line up with TRBD2. CDR3 length: 16 amino acids. CDR1 MGHDK and CDR2 SYGVNS come from the germline V gene. V trimming: 7 bases; J trimming: 1 base; junction bases outside the gene matches: 4. The CDR3 DNA sequence: TGTGCCAGCACCCCGACTAGCGGGGGGAACACCGGGGAGCTGTTTTTT. This codes for CASTPTSGGNTGELFF.

This clone was counted between two and nine times. V usage is TRBV2 and J usage is TRBJ2-3, with D hard to call. In germline, CDR1 is SNHLY, CDR2 FYNNEI. The CDR3 contains 12 residues. The germline V and J ends were trimmed by 2 bases and 5 bases, with 5 bases remaining between them. In DNA, the CDR3 is TGTGCCAGCAGTGAAATCGAAGATACGCAGTATTTT. It codes for CASSEIEDTQYF.

The CDR3 here is CASRDGAKSEAFF. DNA of the CDR3: TGTGCCAGCAGAGACGGGGCGAAGTCTGAAGCTTTCTTT. The rearrangement links TRBV6-5 to TRBJ1-1; TRBD1 is a possible D gene (5 bases). This CDR3 is 13 amino acids long. CDR1 MNHEY and CDR2 SVGAGI come from the germline V gene. The ends were cut back, 6 bases at V and 6 bases at J, with 14 bases in the middle.

This clone appeared a few times. The gene calls are TRBV7-9 and TRBJ1-2; 8 bases fit TRBD1. Germline V gives CDR1 SEHNR, CDR2 FQNEAQ (reference sequence). The CDR3 is made up of 14 amino acids. J was trimmed by 3 bases and V by 3 bases; bases with no gene match: 3. CDR3 amino acids: CASSFGQGHYGYTF. CDR3 in DNA: TGTGCCAGCAGCTTCGGACAGGGCCACTATGGCTACACCTTC. Filled out from reference TRBV7-9 and TRBJ1-2, the complete variable domain reads DTGVSQNPRHKITKRGQNVTFRCDPISEHNRLYWYRQTLGQGPEFLTYFQNEAQLEKSRLLSDRFSAERPKGSFSTLEIQRTEQGDSAMYLCASSFGQGHYGYTFGSGTRLTVV.

The rearrangement links TRBV29-1 to TRBJ1-2, with D possibly TRBD1 on 5 matching bases. The CDR3 length is 15 residues. Per the germline V gene, CDR1 is SQVTM and CDR2 is ANQGSEA. V lost 6 bases to trimming and J lost 4 bases, with 21 bases between them. CDR3 residues: CSVETGRGSTYGYTF. The CDR3 DNA reads TGCAGCGTCGAAACGGGGCGCGGGTCGACCTATGGCTACACCTTC.

The genes are TRBV6-5 and TRBJ2-2; D is tentatively TRBD1 or TRBD2 (6 bases each). This CDR3 is 15 amino acids long. CDR1 and CDR2 from the germline V gene are MNHEY and SVGAGI. The V end lost 8 bases, the J end lost 1 base, and 14 bases lay between the germline ends. CDR3 nucleotides: TGTGCCAGCCCGTGGGGGGCAGGGAACACCGGGGAGCTGTTTTTT. This translates into CASPWGAGNTGELFF.

The V call is TRBV5-6, the J call TRBJ1-4, with a tentative D call TRBD1 (5 bases). V lost 3 bases to trimming and J lost 8 bases, with 14 bases between them. The CDR3 contains 14 residues. Germline V gene data show CDR1 as SGHDT and CDR2 as YYEEEE. CDR3 DNA sequence: TGTGCCAGCAGCTCACAGGTTCTCGGAGAAAAACTGTTTTTT. This translates into CASSSQVLGEKLFF.

The gene calls are TRBV5-4 and TRBJ2-5; 9 nucleotides line up with TRBD1. CDR1 and CDR2 from the germline V gene are SGHNT and YYREEE (reference sequence). The CDR3 has 14 amino acids. V dropped 0 bases and J dropped 6; count of bases not matched to a gene: 3. This CDR3 is CASSLGDREKTQYF. CDR3 sequence (DNA): TGTGCCAGCAGCTTGGGGGACAGGGAAAAGACCCAGTACTTC.

The chain has TRBV7-7 and TRBJ2-3; 8 nucleotides align to TRBD2. This CDR3 is 15 amino acids long. Per germline, CDR1 SSHAT and CDR2 FNYEAQ (reference sequence). V lost 5 bases and J lost 2; bases outside the gene matches: 6. The CDR3 is CASSLRTSSTDTQYF. The CDR3 region has the DNA TGTGCCAGCAGCCTTCGGACTAGCTCCACAGATACGCAGTATTTT. The full variable domain, rest sourced from reference TRBV7-7 and TRBJ2-3, is GAGVSQSPRYKVTKRGQDVTLRCDPISSHATLYWYQQALGQGPEFLTYFNYEAQPDKSGLPSDRFSAERPEGSISTLTIQRTEQRDSAMYRCASSLRTSSTDTQYFGPGTRLTVL.